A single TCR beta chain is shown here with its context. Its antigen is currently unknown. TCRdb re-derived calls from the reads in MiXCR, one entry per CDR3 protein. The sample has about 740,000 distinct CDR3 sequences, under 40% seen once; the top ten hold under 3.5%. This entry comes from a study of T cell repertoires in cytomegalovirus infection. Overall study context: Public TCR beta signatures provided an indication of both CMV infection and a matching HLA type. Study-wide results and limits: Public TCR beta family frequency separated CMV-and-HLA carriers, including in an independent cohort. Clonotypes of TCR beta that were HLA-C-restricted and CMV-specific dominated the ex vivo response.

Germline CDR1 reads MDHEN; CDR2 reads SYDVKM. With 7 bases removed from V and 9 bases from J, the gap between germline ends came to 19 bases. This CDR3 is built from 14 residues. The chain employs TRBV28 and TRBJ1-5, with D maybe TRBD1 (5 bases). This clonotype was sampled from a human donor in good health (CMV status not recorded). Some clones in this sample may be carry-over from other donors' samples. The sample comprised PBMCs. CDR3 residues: CASTARAVRRPQHF. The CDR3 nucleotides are TGTGCCAGCACGGCCAGGGCGGTGAGACGGCCCCAGCATTTT.